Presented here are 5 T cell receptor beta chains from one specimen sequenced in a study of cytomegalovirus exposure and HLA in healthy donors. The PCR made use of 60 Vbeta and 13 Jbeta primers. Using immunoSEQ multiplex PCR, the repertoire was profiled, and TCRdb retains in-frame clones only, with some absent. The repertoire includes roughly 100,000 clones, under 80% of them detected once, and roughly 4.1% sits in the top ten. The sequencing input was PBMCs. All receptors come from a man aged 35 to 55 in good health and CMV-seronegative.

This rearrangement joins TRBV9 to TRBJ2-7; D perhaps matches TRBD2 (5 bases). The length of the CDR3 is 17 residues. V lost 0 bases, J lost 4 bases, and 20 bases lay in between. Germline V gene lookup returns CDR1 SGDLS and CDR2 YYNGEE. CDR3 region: CASSVAFRVFEGYEQYV. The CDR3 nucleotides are TGTGCCAGCAGCGTAGCTTTTCGGGTTTTCGAGGGATACGAGCAGTACGTC.

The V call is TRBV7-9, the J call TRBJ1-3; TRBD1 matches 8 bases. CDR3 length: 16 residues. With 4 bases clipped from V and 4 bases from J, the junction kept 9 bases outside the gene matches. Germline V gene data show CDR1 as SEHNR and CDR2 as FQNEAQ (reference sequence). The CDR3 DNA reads TGTGCCAGCAGCTCTCCGGACAGGGTGGGAGGAAACACCATATATTTT. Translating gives CASSSPDRVGGNTIYF.

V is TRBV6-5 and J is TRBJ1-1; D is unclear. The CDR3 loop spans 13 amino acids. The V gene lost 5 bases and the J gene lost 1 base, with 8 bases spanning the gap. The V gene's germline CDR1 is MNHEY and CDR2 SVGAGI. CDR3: CASSEQQNTEAFF. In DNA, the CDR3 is TGTGCCAGCAGTGAACAGCAGAACACTGAAGCTTTCTTT.

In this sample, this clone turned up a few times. CDR3 nucleotide sequence: TGTGCCAGCAGCGTAGGTAGCGGGGTGTACGAGCAGTACTTC. Its protein product is CASSVGSGVYEQYF. The chain recombines TRBV9 with TRBJ2-7; 8 bases fit TRBD2. With V trimmed by 0 bases and J by 4 bases, 3 bases remained unmatched. Germline values: CDR1 SGDLS, CDR2 YYNGEE. This CDR3 contains 14 residues.

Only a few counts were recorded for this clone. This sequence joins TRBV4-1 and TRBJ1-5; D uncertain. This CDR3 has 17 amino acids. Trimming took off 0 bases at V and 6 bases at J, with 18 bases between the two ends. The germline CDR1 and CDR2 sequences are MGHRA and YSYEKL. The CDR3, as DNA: TGCGCCAGCAGCCAAGATCGAGAAGAATCTAGCGGTCAGCCCCAGCATTTT. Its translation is CASSQDREESSGQPQHF.